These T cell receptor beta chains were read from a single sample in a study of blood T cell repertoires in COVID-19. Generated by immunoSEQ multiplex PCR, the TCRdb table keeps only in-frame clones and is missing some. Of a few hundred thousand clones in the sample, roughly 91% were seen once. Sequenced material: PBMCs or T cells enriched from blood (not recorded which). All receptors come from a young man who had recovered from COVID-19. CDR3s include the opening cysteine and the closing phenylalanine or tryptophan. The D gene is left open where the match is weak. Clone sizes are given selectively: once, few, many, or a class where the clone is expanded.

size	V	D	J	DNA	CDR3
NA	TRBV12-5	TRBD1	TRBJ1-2	TGTGCTAGTGGTTTGGCACAGGGGAACTATGGCTACACCTTC	CASGLAQGNYGYTF
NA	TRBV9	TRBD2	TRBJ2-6	TGTGCCAGCAGCGTGCGGGAGTTCTCTGGGGCCAACGTCCTGACTTTC	CASSVREFSGANVLTF
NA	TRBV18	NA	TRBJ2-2	TGTGCCAGCTCATTGACAACCCAGGGCACAAGGGAGCTGTTTTTT	CASSLTTQGTRELFF
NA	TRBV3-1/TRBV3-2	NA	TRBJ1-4	TGTGCCAGCAGCCAAGTTAGGGGGGGGGAAAAACTGTTTTTT	CASSQVRGGEKLFF
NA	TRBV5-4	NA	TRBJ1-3	TGTGCCAGCAGCTTGGGGAGGGAGTTTGCTGGAAACACCATATATTTT	CASSLGREFAGNTIYF
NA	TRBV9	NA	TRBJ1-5	TGTGCCAGCACCCCCCCAAGAGGGAACTATGGCAGCAATCAGCCCCAGCATTTT	CASTPPRGNYGSNQPQHF
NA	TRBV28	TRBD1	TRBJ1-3	TGTGCCAGCAGAGCCTCGGACAGGGGCTCTGGAAACACCATATATTTT	CASRASDRGSGNTIYF
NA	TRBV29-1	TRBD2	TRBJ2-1	TGCAGCGTTGAACCTGGGACTAGCAATGAGCAGTTCTTC	CSVEPGTSNEQFF
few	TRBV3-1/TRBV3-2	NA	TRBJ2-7	TGTGCCAGCAGCCAAGTCGACGAGCAGTACTTC	CASSQVDEQYF
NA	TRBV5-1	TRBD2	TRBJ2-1	TGCGCCAGCAGCTTTCCTAGCGGGACCCTTAGCTCCTACAATGAGCAGTTCTTC	CASSFPSGTLSSYNEQFF
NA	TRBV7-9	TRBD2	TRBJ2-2	TGTGCCAGCAGCGCGCCGGGGACTAGCGGGAGGGCCGACGCCGGGGAGCTGTTTTTT	CASSAPGTSGRADAGELFF
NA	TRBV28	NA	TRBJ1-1	TGTGCCAGCAGTCAAGGACAGAAGGGGAAAGCTTTCTTT	CASSQGQKGKAFF
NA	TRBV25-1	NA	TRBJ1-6	TGTGCCAGCAGTTTTTCGACCGGGACTGTATATAATTCACCCCTCCACTTT	CASSFSTGTVYNSPLHF
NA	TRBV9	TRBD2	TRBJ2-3	TGTGCCAGCAGCGTTCTAGCGGGAGATACGCAGTATTTT	CASSVLAGDTQYF